One and the same sample provided the 15 T cell receptor beta chains below, sequenced in a study of T cell clonotyping in hematopoietic cell transplantation. Time point: recipient sample about 28 days before transplant, after cytoreduction. Some clones are missing from TCRdb's copy, which holds only in-frame ones; the method was immunoSEQ multiplex PCR. The sample holds around 26,000 clones, 82% seen once. This specimen consisted of peripheral blood mononuclear cells, obtained before stem cell transplant. The receptors derive from a man aged 40-49 years with acute myeloid leukemia. Some clones in this sample may be carry-over from other donors' samples.

The genes are TRBV4-3 and TRBJ1-3; a weak D match, TRBD1 (5 bases). V dropped 1 base and J dropped 4 bases, with 11 bases sitting between them. This CDR3 spans 15 amino acids. Germline V gene data show CDR1 as LGHNA and CDR2 as YSLEER. The CDR3 DNA sequence: TGCGCCAGCAGCCAAGCAGGGTCAGGGGGAAACACCATATATTTT. Protein sequence: CASSQAGSGGNTIYF.

The chain's CDR3 is CASSQDPRGIEQFF. CDR3 bases: TGCGCCAGCAGCCAAGACCCCCGGGGGATCGAGCAGTTCTTC. The chain is built from TRBV4-1 and TRBJ2-1, with D possibly matching TRBD2 (6 bases). This CDR3 comprises 14 residues. Trimming cost V 0 bases and J 10 bases, with 13 bases left between them. Germline V CDR1 and CDR2: MGHRA, YSYEKL.

The genes are TRBV11-2 and TRBJ1-2; 8 nucleotides match TRBD1. The CDR3 has 13 residues. CDR1 SGHAT and CDR2 FQNNGV come from the germline V gene. The V gene end was trimmed by 5 bases and the J gene end by 3 bases; junction bases not matched to a gene: 2. The CDR3 here is CASSPGQDYGYTF. DNA of the CDR3: TGTGCCAGCAGCCCGGGACAGGACTATGGCTACACCTTC.

The chain employs TRBV27 and TRBJ1-1; 10 nucleotides align to TRBD1. The CDR3 has 15 residues. Germline CDR1 and CDR2: MNHEY and SMNVEV (reference sequence). V dropped 3 bases and J dropped 4; count of bases not matched to a gene: 5. The CDR3 sequence is CASSFATGGGTEAFF. Here the CDR3 DNA reads TGTGCCAGCAGTTTCGCGACAGGGGGCGGCACTGAAGCTTTCTTT.

The gene calls are TRBV6-6 and TRBJ1-5, with D unresolved. Trimming stripped 8 bases from V and 8 bases from J, with 13 bases between. The CDR3 consists of 12 residues. In germline, CDR1 is MNHNY, CDR2 SVGAGI (reference sequence). This CDR3 reads CASRRSVEPQHF. The CDR3 nucleotides are TGTGCCAGCCGACGCAGCGTGGAGCCCCAGCATTTT.

The chain carries TRBV7-2 and TRBJ2-7, with 9 bases that match TRBD2. Germline CDR1 and CDR2: SGHTA and FQGNSA. The CDR3 length is 16 residues. With 3 bases clipped from V and 4 bases from J, the junction kept 10 bases outside the gene matches. The CDR3 DNA is TGTGCCAGCAGCTTGGCATCGTCTAGCGGGATTTACGAGCAGTACTTC. It yields the protein CASSLASSSGIYEQYF. The variable domain in full, completed from reference TRBV7-2 and TRBJ2-7, reads GAGVSQSPSNKVTEKGKDVELRCDPISGHTALYWYRQSLGQGLEFLIYFQGNSAPDKSGLPSDRFSAERTGGSVSTLTIQRTQQEDSAVYLCASSLASSSGIYEQYFGPGTRLTVT.

The chain couples TRBV30 to TRBJ2-3; 7 positions match TRBD1. Germline V CDR1 and CDR2: GTSNPN, SVGIG (reference sequence). The CDR3 consists of 12 residues. Trimming removed 4 bases from V and 5 bases from J; junction bases left unmatched: 3. As DNA, the CDR3 is TGTGCCTGGACAGGGGGAATAGATACGCAGTATTTT. Protein sequence: CAWTGGIDTQYF.

The genes are TRBV9 and TRBJ2-1; 12 bases line up with TRBD2. This CDR3 comprises 16 residues. Germline V lookup: CDR1 SGDLS, CDR2 YYNGEE. V lost 0 bases, J lost 8 bases, and 6 bases stayed unmatched. CDR3 in amino acids: CASSVEASGGAYEQFF. The CDR3 DNA is TGTGCCAGCAGCGTAGAGGCTAGCGGGGGGGCCTATGAGCAGTTCTTC. Combining the CDR3 with reference TRBV9 and TRBJ2-1 gives the whole variable domain DSGVTQTPKHLITATGQRVTLRCSPRSGDLSVYWYQQSLDQGLQFLIQYYNGEERAKGNILERFSAQQFPDLHSELNLSSLELGDSALYFCASSVEASGGAYEQFFGPGTRLTVL.

V gene TRBV29-1 combines with J gene TRBJ1-1; perhaps TRBD1 as D (5 bases). CDR1 and CDR2 from the germline V gene are SQVTM and ANQGSEA. The CDR3 is 13 residues long. Trimming took off 4 bases at V and 0 bases at J, with 9 bases between the two ends. DNA of the CDR3: TGCAGCGTTGGGGGGGGTATGAACACTGAAGCTTTCTTT. As protein: CSVGGGMNTEAFF.

J is TRBJ2-7 and V is TRBV7-8, with D perhaps being TRBD1 or TRBD2 (5 bases each). Germline V gene lookup returns CDR1 SGHVS and CDR2 FQNEAQ. The CDR3 spans 14 residues. The germline V and J ends were trimmed by 8 bases and 5 bases, with 19 bases remaining between them. CDR3 in DNA: TGTGCCAGCTCCTCCGGGGCGGTTAGTAACGAGCAGTACTTC. This gives the protein CASSSGAVSNEQYF.

This chain connects TRBV27 to TRBJ2-7, with D unclear. This CDR3 is 14 amino acids long. Germline V gene data show CDR1 as MNHEY and CDR2 as SMNVEV (reference sequence). Between the trimmed V and J ends, which lost 2 bases and 2 bases, there was a span of 10 bases. The CDR3 nucleotides read TGTGCCAGCAGTTTAACGTTGCGGACCTACGAGCAGTACTTC. Translation gives CASSLTLRTYEQYF.

The chain combines TRBV7-9 with TRBJ2-5, with TRBD2 matching over 10 bases. This CDR3 is 15 amino acids long. The germline gives CDR1 SEHNR, CDR2 FQNEAQ (reference sequence). J was trimmed by 1 base and V by 3 bases; bases with no gene match: 2. The CDR3 nucleotides read TGTGCCAGCAGCTTCGGACTAGCGGCCCAAGAGACCCAGTACTTC. Amino acid sequence: CASSFGLAAQETQYF.

V and J are TRBV6-5 and TRBJ1-1; D is ambiguous. The CDR3 covers 14 residues. Per germline, CDR1 MNHEY and CDR2 SVGAGI. Trimming left V 4 bases short and J 1 base short, with 10 bases between. CDR3 amino acids: CASSSIGGNTEAFF. CDR3 sequence (DNA): TGTGCCAGCAGTTCCATTGGAGGGAACACTGAAGCTTTCTTT.

This clone was detected only a few times. V usage is TRBV6-1 and J usage is TRBJ1-2, with a tentative D call TRBD1 (5 bases). V lost 7 bases, J lost 6 bases, and 18 bases lay in between. This CDR3 comprises 14 residues. Germline loops: CDR1 MNHNS, CDR2 SASEGT. Written as DNA, the CDR3 is TGTGCCAGCACAAGGGACGGGGCGCTCGATGGCTACACCTTC. Translating gives CASTRDGALDGYTF.

The DNA of the CDR3 is TGTGCCAGCAGCCAGGCCCAAGGAGAACTTCCAGAAGCTTTCTTT. This codes for CASSQAQGELPEAFF. V gene TRBV7-6 combines with J gene TRBJ1-1; D not resolved. With 5 bases removed from V and 8 bases from J, the gap between germline ends came to 21 bases. From germline, CDR1 is SGHVS and CDR2 FNYEAQ. CDR3 length: 15 amino acids.